This TCR beta chain was documented in a study of ipilimumab plus nivolumab after autologous stem cell transplantation. Study background: Typical patient got about 5 ipilimumab doses and seven to nine nivolumab doses (median).

Generated by immunoSEQ multiplex PCR, the TCRdb table keeps only in-frame clones and is missing some. The sample lists 15,000 or so clones; approximately 80% were seen once. Patients received nivolumab 3 mg/kg at weeks 1, 4, 7, 10, then fortnightly to week 26. This CDR3 contains 13 residues. Germline CDR1 is SGHVS and CDR2 is FQNEAQ. Trimming removed 4 bases at V and 5 bases at J, with 11 bases between. This clonotype was sampled from a male donor with diffuse large B-cell lymphoma. Sequenced here: PBMCs, sampled in a trial of ipilimumab plus nivolumab as post-transplant consolidation. The chain joins TRBV7-8 to TRBJ2-5; no reliable D call. CDR3 in DNA: TGTGCCAGCAGCTGGGGTGAGGCGGAGACCCAGTACTTC. It codes for CASSWGEAETQYF.